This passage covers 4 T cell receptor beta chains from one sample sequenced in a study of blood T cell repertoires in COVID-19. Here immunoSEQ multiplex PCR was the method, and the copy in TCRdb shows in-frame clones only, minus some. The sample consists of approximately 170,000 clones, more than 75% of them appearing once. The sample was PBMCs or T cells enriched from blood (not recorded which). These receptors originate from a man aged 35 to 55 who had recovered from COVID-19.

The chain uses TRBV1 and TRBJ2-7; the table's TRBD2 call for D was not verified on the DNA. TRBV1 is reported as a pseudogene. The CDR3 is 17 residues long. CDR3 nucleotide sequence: TGCACCAGCAGCCAAGATCTGGAATGGCGGGAGAGCTACGAGCAGTACGTC. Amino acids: CTSSQDLEWRESYEQYV.

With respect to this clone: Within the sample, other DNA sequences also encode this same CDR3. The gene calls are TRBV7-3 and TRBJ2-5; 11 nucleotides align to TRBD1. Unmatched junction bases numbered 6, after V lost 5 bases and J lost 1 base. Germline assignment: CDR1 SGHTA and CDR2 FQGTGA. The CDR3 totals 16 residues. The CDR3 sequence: CASSPHGQGAQETQYF. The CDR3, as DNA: TGTGCCAGCAGCCCGCACGGACAGGGGGCCCAAGAGACCCAGTACTTC.

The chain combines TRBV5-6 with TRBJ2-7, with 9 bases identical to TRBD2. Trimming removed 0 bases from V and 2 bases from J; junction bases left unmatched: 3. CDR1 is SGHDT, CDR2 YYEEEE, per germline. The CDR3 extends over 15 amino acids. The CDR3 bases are TGTGCCAGCAGCTTGGAAGCGGGGGGACCCTACGAGCAGTACGTC. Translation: CASSLEAGGPYEQYV.

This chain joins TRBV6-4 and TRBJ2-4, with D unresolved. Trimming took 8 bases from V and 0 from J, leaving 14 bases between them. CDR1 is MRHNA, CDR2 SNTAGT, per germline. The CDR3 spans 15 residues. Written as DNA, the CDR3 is TGTGCCAGCCACAGATCATATCTAGCCAAAAACATTCAGTACTTC. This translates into CASHRSYLAKNIQYF.